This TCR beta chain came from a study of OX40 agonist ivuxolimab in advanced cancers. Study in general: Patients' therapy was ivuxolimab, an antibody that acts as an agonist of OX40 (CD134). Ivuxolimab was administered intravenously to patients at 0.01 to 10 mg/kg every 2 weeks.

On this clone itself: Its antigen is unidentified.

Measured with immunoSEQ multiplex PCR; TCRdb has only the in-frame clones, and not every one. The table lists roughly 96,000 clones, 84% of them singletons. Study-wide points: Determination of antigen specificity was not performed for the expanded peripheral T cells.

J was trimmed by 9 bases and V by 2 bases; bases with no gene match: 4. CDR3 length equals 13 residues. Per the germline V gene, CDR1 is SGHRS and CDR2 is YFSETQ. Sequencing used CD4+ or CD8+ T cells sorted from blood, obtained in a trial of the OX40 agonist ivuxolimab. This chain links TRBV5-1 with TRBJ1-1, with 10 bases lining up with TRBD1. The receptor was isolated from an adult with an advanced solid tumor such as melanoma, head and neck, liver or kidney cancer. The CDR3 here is CASSLGDRGQAFF. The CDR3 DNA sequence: TGCGCCAGCAGCTTAGGGGACAGGGGACAAGCTTTCTTT.